These T cell receptor beta chains were read from a single sample in a study of regulatory T cells in long-lasting Graves disease. TCRdb called the multiplex PCR reads again in MiXCR, with one record for every CDR3 protein. This sample yields about 340,000 distinct CDR3 sequences, of which about 20% are seen a single time; 25% to 35% belongs to the top ten. This specimen was peripheral blood mononuclear cells (PBMCs), taken when the disease was refractory, from a patient treated with antithyroid drugs. The receptors stem from a female donor with Graves disease. CDR3s include the opening cysteine and the closing phenylalanine or tryptophan. D genes are given only for firm matches. Size is stated for part of the rows, as once, few or many counts, or as a class when the clone is expanded.

abundance	v_gene	j_gene	d_gene	CDR3aa	CDR3nt
many	TRBV6-2/TRBV6-3	TRBJ1-1	.	CASSYSIVQGSTEAFF	TGTGCCAGCAGTTACTCGATAGTACAGGGAAGCACTGAAGCTTTCTTT
many	TRBV7-9	TRBJ1-4	.	CASSLDPGPREKLFF	TGTGCCAGCAGCTTAGATCCGGGACCCAGGGAAAAACTGTTTTTT
many	TRBV12-3/TRBV12-4	TRBJ1-1	.	CASSLYRAETEAFF	TGTGCCAGCAGTCTGTACAGGGCGGAGACTGAAGCTTTCTTT
.	TRBV7-2	TRBJ1-3	.	CASSRARGNTIYF	TGTGCCAGCAGCAGGGCTCGTGGAAACACCATATATTTT
many	TRBV29-1	TRBJ1-1	.	CSVETEVNTEAFF	TGCAGCGTTGAAACAGAAGTGAACACTGAAGCTTTCTTT
few	TRBV20-1	TRBJ1-1	.	CSARPLVVTGAEAFF	TGCAGTGCTAGGCCCCTTGTTGTAACCGGGGCTGAAGCTTTCTTT
.	TRBV28	TRBJ2-7	.	CASSLWAGSYEQYF	TGTGCCAGCAGTTTATGGGCAGGTTCCTACGAGCAGTACTTC
many	TRBV27	TRBJ1-2	.	CASSSGQLFYGYTF	TGTGCCAGCAGTTCTGGGCAGTTATTCTATGGCTACACCTTC
many	TRBV27	TRBJ1-2	.	CASSLGPGGGYTF	TGTGCCAGCAGTTTAGGCCCCGGTGGTGGCTACACCTTC
many	TRBV12-3/TRBV12-4	TRBJ1-1	.	CASSLADREGTEAFF	TGTGCCAGCAGTTTAGCCGACCGGGAGGGTACTGAAGCTTTCTTT
.	TRBV6-1	TRBJ1-1	.	CASGSGGDTEAFF	TGTGCCAGCGGGTCTGGGGGGGACACTGAAGCTTTCTTT
many	TRBV3-1	TRBJ1-2	TRBD1	CASSQFGTAYGYTF	TGTGCCAGCAGCCAATTTGGGACAGCTTACGGCTACACCTTC
.	TRBV5-1	TRBJ1-4	.	CASSSPGEGRPKLFF	TGCGCCAGCAGCTCTCCTGGTGAGGGACGCCCAAAACTGTTTTTT
many	TRBV18	TRBJ1-4	.	CASSPRRGIGEKLFF	TGTGCCAGCTCACCACGACGGGGCATTGGAGAAAAACTGTTTTTT
few	TRBV3-1	TRBJ2-7	TRBD1	CASSQAGQGIYEQYF	TGTGCCAGCAGCCAAGCCGGACAGGGGATTTACGAGCAGTACTTC
many	TRBV28	TRBJ2-2	.	CASSLTTVGGELFF	TGTGCCAGCAGTTTAACGACAGTCGGCGGGGAGCTGTTTTTT
.	TRBV12-3/TRBV12-4	TRBJ2-7	.	CASSPRSEGSLLEQYF	TGTGCCAGCAGCCCCCGGAGCGAGGGATCCCTCCTCGAGCAGTACTTC
few	TRBV7-8	TRBJ1-2	.	CASSLLGRVRSGYTF	TGTGCCAGCAGCTTACTGGGCAGGGTCCGGAGTGGCTACACCTTC
few	TRBV15	TRBJ2-2	TRBD1	CATSRVRQGAGTGELFF	TGTGCCACCAGCAGAGTGAGACAGGGGGCGGGGACCGGGGAGCTGTTTTTT
once	TRBV29-1	TRBJ2-7	.	CSGGLADPTGNYGQYF	TGCAGCGGGGGGCTAGCGGACCCGACCGGGAACTACGGGCAGTACTTC
few	TRBV7-9	TRBJ1-1	.	CASSLDSLEAFF	TGTGCCAGCTCCCTTGACTCCTTAGAAGCTTTCTTT
.	TRBV5-1	TRBJ2-5	.	CASSLGWQAKQETQYF	TGCGCCAGCAGCTTGGGGTGGCAGGCCAAACAAGAGACCCAGTACTTC
many	TRBV11-2	TRBJ2-7	.	CASHRAGVDEQYF	TGTGCCAGCCACAGGGCCGGGGTGGACGAGCAGTACTTC
.	TRBV10-3	TRBJ2-5	.	CAISGQVQETQYF	TGTGCCATCAGTGGACAGGTCCAAGAGACCCAGTACTTC
many	TRBV6-1	TRBJ1-2	.	CASSKEGVGGYTF	TGTGCCAGCAGTAAGGAGGGGGTAGGTGGCTACACCTTC
many	TRBV2	TRBJ2-2	TRBD1	CASRGDRERATGELFF	TGTGCCAGCAGGGGCGACAGGGAAAGGGCGACCGGGGAGCTGTTTTTT
.	TRBV6-1	TRBJ2-7	TRBD1	CASNPGTGATFSSYEQYF	TGTGCCAGCAACCCCGGGACAGGGGCGACCTTCAGCTCCTACGAGCAGTACTTC
many	TRBV12-3/TRBV12-4	TRBJ1-1	.	CASSLRVNTEAFF	TGTGCCAGCAGTTTAAGAGTGAACACTGAAGCTTTCTTT
once	TRBV12-3/TRBV12-4	TRBJ1-1	.	CASSRQVMSTEAFF	TGTGCCAGCAGTCGACAGGTGATGAGCACTGAAGCTTTCTTT
many	TRBV28	TRBJ2-7	TRBD2	CASSTGLAVSYEQYF	TGTGCCAGCAGTACGGGACTAGCGGTATCCTACGAGCAGTACTTC
once	TRBV10-2	TRBJ1-5	.	CASNAGNNQPQHF	TGCGCCAGCAACGCAGGAAACAACCAGCCCCAGCATTTT
few	TRBV4-1	TRBJ2-7	.	CASSEGPDSYEQYF	TGCGCCAGCAGCGAGGGACCGGACTCCTACGAGCAGTACTTC
few	TRBV3-1	TRBJ2-7	TRBD2	CASSHLAGSYEQYF	TGTGCCAGCAGCCACTTAGCGGGGTCCTACGAGCAGTACTTC
few	TRBV25-1	TRBJ1-2	.	CASSQYRTRGGYTF	TGTGCCAGTTCTCAGTATAGGACTAGAGGCGGCTACACCTTC
many	TRBV11-2	TRBJ2-7	.	CASSLGSGYEQYF	TGTGCCAGCAGCTTAGGAAGCGGCTACGAGCAGTACTTC
few	TRBV11-2	TRBJ2-2	TRBD2	CASSLRIPRGGTGELFF	TGTGCCAGCAGCTTACGAATCCCGCGCGGGGGGACCGGGGAGCTGTTTTTT
many	TRBV6-1	TRBJ1-1	.	CASTALGGTEAFF	TGTGCCAGCACGGCCCTGGGAGGGACTGAAGCTTTCTTT
many	TRBV20-1	TRBJ1-2	.	CSAHRQDTNYGYTF	TGCAGTGCTCATCGACAGGATACTAACTATGGCTACACCTTC
.	TRBV18	TRBJ1-3	.	CASSREPNSGNTIYF	TGTGCCAGCTCACGGGAGCCGAACTCTGGAAACACCATATATTTT
many	TRBV20-1	TRBJ2-7	.	CSARPDKHLYEQYF	TGCAGTGCTAGACCGGACAAACACCTCTACGAGCAGTACTTC
few	TRBV7-2	TRBJ1-3	.	CASSSEATHSGNTIYF	TGTGCCAGCAGCTCAGAGGCCACCCACTCTGGAAACACCATATATTTT